A selection of T cell receptor beta chains follows, all from one sample in a study of response to subunit inactivated influenza vaccine. TCRdb re-called the RT-PCR reads with MiXCR, one entry per CDR3 protein. The sample lists 610,000 or so distinct CDR3 sequences, 14% occurring once. The source material was PBMCs from blood, sampled 12 days after vaccination. The origin of the receptors is a man aged 50 or older who received an inactivated influenza vaccine. Each CDR3 is given with its conserved first and last residue. Fields, in order: D gene, clone size, J gene, V gene, CDR3 protein, CDR3 DNA. The D gene is left open where the match is weak. Not all rows give a size; the values are once, few, many and, for expanded clones, a class.

d_call: TRBD1
clone_size: .
j_call: TRBJ2-5
v_call: TRBV6-5
cdr3_aa: CASSSRTGASGTQYF
cdr3_nt: TGTGCCAGCAGTTCACGGACAGGGGCCTCAGGGACCCAGTACTTC

d_call: .
clone_size: few
j_call: TRBJ2-6
v_call: TRBV29-1
cdr3_aa: CTITGTGANVLTF
cdr3_nt: TGCACCATTACAGGGACCGGGGCCAACGTCCTGACTTTC

d_call: .
clone_size: .
j_call: TRBJ2-1
v_call: TRBV12-3/TRBV12-4
cdr3_aa: CASSPDSLNEQFF
cdr3_nt: TGTGCCAGCAGCCCCGACAGCCTCAATGAGCAGTTCTTC

d_call: .
clone_size: few
j_call: TRBJ2-1
v_call: TRBV6-2/TRBV6-3
cdr3_aa: CASSPGGGWDEQFF
cdr3_nt: TGTGCCAGCAGCCCCGGTGGAGGATGGGATGAGCAGTTCTTC

d_call: .
clone_size: .
j_call: TRBJ1-1
v_call: TRBV6-5
cdr3_aa: CASSYYIRGNTEAFF
cdr3_nt: TGTGCCAGCAGTTATTATATCAGGGGAAACACTGAAGCTTTCTTT

d_call: .
clone_size: few
j_call: TRBJ2-3
v_call: TRBV29-1
cdr3_aa: CSVLFPGGREDTQYF
cdr3_nt: TGCAGCGTTCTCTTCCCAGGGGGGAGGGAAGATACGCAGTATTTT

d_call: .
clone_size: .
j_call: TRBJ2-2
v_call: TRBV18
cdr3_aa: CASSPPVGTTGGLFF
cdr3_nt: TGTGCCAGCTCACCACCGGTAGGGACCACCGGGGGGCTGTTTTTT

d_call: .
clone_size: .
j_call: TRBJ2-1
v_call: TRBV24-1
cdr3_aa: CATSDPTSGAAGYNEQFF
cdr3_nt: TGTGCCACCAGTGACCCTACCTCAGGGGCCGCCGGTTACAATGAGCAGTTCTTC

d_call: .
clone_size: few
j_call: TRBJ2-6
v_call: TRBV18
cdr3_aa: CASSPPRGAGANVLTF
cdr3_nt: TGTGCCAGCTCACCACCGAGGGGAGCTGGGGCCAACGTCCTGACTTTC

d_call: .
clone_size: .
j_call: TRBJ2-7
v_call: TRBV3-1
cdr3_aa: CASSQVGAGYEQYF
cdr3_nt: TGTGCCAGCAGCCAAGTGGGGGCGGGATACGAGCAGTACTTC

d_call: .
clone_size: .
j_call: TRBJ1-5
v_call: TRBV18
cdr3_aa: CASSPGNSNQPQHF
cdr3_nt: TGTGCCAGCTCACCAGGGAATAGCAATCAGCCCCAGCATTTT

d_call: TRBD1
clone_size: .
j_call: TRBJ1-6
v_call: TRBV7-2
cdr3_aa: CASSRGDRRNNSPLHF
cdr3_nt: TGTGCCAGCAGCCGAGGGGACAGGAGGAATAATTCACCCCTCCACTTT

d_call: TRBD2
clone_size: .
j_call: TRBJ2-3
v_call: TRBV6-2/TRBV6-3
cdr3_aa: CASSYTTSRIITDTQYF
cdr3_nt: TGTGCCAGCAGTTACACGACTAGCCGAATAATAACAGATACGCAGTATTTT

d_call: .
clone_size: few
j_call: TRBJ1-6
v_call: TRBV7-9
cdr3_aa: CASSLDTGDSPLHF
cdr3_nt: TGTGCCAGCAGCTTGGATACAGGAGATTCACCCCTCCACTTT

d_call: TRBD2
clone_size: many
j_call: TRBJ2-1
v_call: TRBV20-1
cdr3_aa: CSARVGLAGRAVNEQFF
cdr3_nt: TGCAGTGCTAGAGTGGGACTAGCGGGCAGAGCGGTTAATGAGCAGTTCTTC

d_call: .
clone_size: .
j_call: TRBJ1-2
v_call: TRBV5-1
cdr3_aa: CASSLTGTGSSKGYGYTF
cdr3_nt: TGCGCCAGCAGCTTGACCGGAACAGGGAGTTCTAAAGGGTATGGCTACACCTTC

d_call: .
clone_size: .
j_call: TRBJ1-2
v_call: TRBV20-1
cdr3_aa: CSAPTYGGYTF
cdr3_nt: TGCAGTGCTCCCACCTACGGAGGCTACACCTTC

d_call: .
clone_size: .
j_call: TRBJ1-6
v_call: TRBV20-1
cdr3_aa: CSARGGEYSPLHF
cdr3_nt: TGCAGTGCTAGAGGCGGGGAATATTCACCCCTCCACTTT

d_call: .
clone_size: many
j_call: TRBJ2-7
v_call: TRBV20-1
cdr3_aa: CSATGQGAGPYEQYF
cdr3_nt: TGCAGTGCAACGGGCCAAGGGGCTGGCCCCTACGAGCAGTACTTC

d_call: .
clone_size: .
j_call: TRBJ1-5
v_call: TRBV3-1
cdr3_aa: CASSQDRSGQPQHF
cdr3_nt: TGTGCCAGCAGCCAGGACAGAAGTGGCCAGCCCCAGCATTTT

d_call: TRBD2
clone_size: .
j_call: TRBJ2-7
v_call: TRBV28
cdr3_aa: CASSLRGVGSYEQYF
cdr3_nt: TGTGCCAGCAGTCTCCGGGGGGTAGGCTCCTACGAGCAGTACTTC

d_call: .
clone_size: few
j_call: TRBJ1-1
v_call: TRBV7-6
cdr3_aa: CASSLEGGGSKAFF
cdr3_nt: TGTGCCAGCAGCTTAGAGGGGGGTGGGTCCAAAGCTTTCTTT

d_call: .
clone_size: .
j_call: TRBJ1-2
v_call: TRBV4-3
cdr3_aa: CASSQGQRYGYTF
cdr3_nt: TGCGCCAGCAGCCAAGGGCAGAGATATGGCTACACCTTC

d_call: .
clone_size: .
j_call: TRBJ2-2
v_call: TRBV7-2
cdr3_aa: CASSAHETGELFF
cdr3_nt: TGTGCCAGCAGCGCCCATGAGACCGGGGAGCTGTTTTTT

d_call: .
clone_size: .
j_call: TRBJ2-7
v_call: TRBV21-1
cdr3_aa: CAGKVVLAGWSEQYF
cdr3_nt: TGTGCCGGTAAAGTGGTCCTAGCGGGATGGTCCGAGCAGTACTTC